This is a list of T cell receptor beta chains from one sample in a study of cytomegalovirus exposure and HLA in healthy donors. The assay was immunoSEQ multiplex PCR, and TCRdb's table has in-frame clones only and misses some. The data hold roughly 200,000 clones, with 75% to 90% observed a single time. Source material: PBMCs. The receptors stem from a boy aged 10-17 years in good health and CMV-seronegative. Both conserved end residues are part of each CDR3. Fields, in order: D gene, V gene, clone size, J gene, CDR3 DNA, CDR3 protein. The D gene is left open where the match is weak. Clone size is not always given. Where it is, it says once, few, many or a class for expanded clones.

TRBD1	TRBV7-9	NA	TRBJ2-1	TGTGCCAGCAGCTTGGTCAGGGGGCGTTCCTACAATGAGCAGTTCTTC	CASSLVRGRSYNEQFF
NA	TRBV30	NA	TRBJ2-2	TGTGCCTGGAGCAAGAGGATGAACACCGGGGAGCTGTTTTTT	CAWSKRMNTGELFF
TRBD1	TRBV6-1	NA	TRBJ2-5	TGTGCCAGCAGTGAAATACCGGGACAGGGGCAAGAGACCCAGTACTTC	CASSEIPGQGQETQYF
NA	TRBV6-6	NA	TRBJ2-7	TGTGCCAGCAGTTACTCTTCCGCAATAGCGCCCGATTTC	CASSYSSAIAPDF
TRBD1	TRBV30	NA	TRBJ2-7	TGTGCCTGGAGTGAACAGGGGGGCGAGCAGTACTTC	CAWSEQGGEQYF
NA	TRBV13	NA	TRBJ2-1	TGTGCCAGCAGCCTTGACTTCTACTATGAGCAGTTCTTC	CASSLDFYYEQFF
NA	TRBV11-1	NA	TRBJ2-3	TGTGCCAGCAGCTTAGCGGGAGGGGGTCGGGGATCGCAGTATTTT	CASSLAGGGRGSQYF
TRBD1	TRBV2	NA	TRBJ1-3	TGTGCCAGCAGTGAAGGAAAGGGACAGATCTCTGGAAACACCATATATTTT	CASSEGKGQISGNTIYF
NA	TRBV27	once	TRBJ1-2	TGTGCCAGCAGTTTAAGGTCAGGGCAGGGCTACACCTTC	CASSLRSGQGYTF
NA	TRBV7-2	NA	TRBJ1-2	TGTGCCAGCAGCTTAGCGCCCGTGAGTGATGGCTACACCTTC	CASSLAPVSDGYTF
TRBD1	TRBV14	NA	TRBJ1-1	TGTGCCAGCAGCCAGGAGACAGGGTGGAGCACTGAAGCTTTCTTT	CASSQETGWSTEAFF